The rows below give T cell receptor beta chains drawn from one sample of a study of early T cells in non-severe SARS-CoV-2 infection. Via MiXCR, TCRdb re-called the 5' RACE reads, giving one row per CDR3 protein. Of under 85,000 distinct CDR3 sequences in the sample, 13% were seen once. The source material was whole blood. The receptors were gathered from an adult who was a healthcare worker with PCR-confirmed SARS-CoV-2 infection or an uninfected control (not recorded which). The CDR3 runs from the conserved cysteine through the conserved F or W. A D gene is named only where the DNA matches it firmly. Clone sizes are given selectively: once, few, many, or a class where the clone is expanded.

V	J	size	D	length	CDR3	DNA
TRBV5-4	TRBJ2-3	many	.	14	CASSLFGGADTQYF	TGTGCCAGCAGCTTGTTCGGGGGCGCAGATACGCAGTATTTT
TRBV19	TRBJ2-3	few	.	14	CASSGGRVADTQYF	TGTGCCAGTAGTGGTGGTCGAGTGGCAGATACGCAGTATTTT
TRBV7-2	TRBJ2-5	.	.	13	CASSLAATRDQYF	TGTGCCAGCAGCTTAGCGGCCACCCGAGACCAGTACTTC
TRBV7-8	TRBJ2-3	.	TRBD1	15	CASSRGQVVTDTQYF	TGTGCCAGCAGCCGAGGACAGGTAGTCACAGATACGCAGTATTTT
TRBV19	TRBJ2-1	few	TRBD2	15	CASSRTSGNNNEQFF	TGTGCCAGTAGCCGGACTAGCGGGAATAACAATGAGCAGTTCTTC
TRBV27	TRBJ2-2	many	.	15	CASGTHGAGTGELFF	TGTGCCAGCGGCACTCATGGGGCTGGGACCGGGGAGCTGTTTTTT
TRBV20-1	TRBJ2-7	.	.	12	CSVPDSPYEQYF	TGCAGTGTTCCTGACAGCCCCTACGAGCAGTACTTC
TRBV29-1	TRBJ1-1	.	TRBD1	12	CSAGQGRAEAFF	TGCAGCGCTGGACAGGGGCGCGCTGAAGCTTTCTTT
TRBV6-1	TRBJ2-7	.	.	13	CASSDVRGYEQYF	TGTGCCAGCAGTGATGTGAGGGGCTACGAGCAGTACTTC
TRBV24-1	TRBJ2-1	.	TRBD1	17	CATSDRGQTGPLNEQFF	TGTGCCACCAGTGACCGGGGTCAGACAGGGCCCCTCAATGAGCAGTTCTTC
TRBV7-9	TRBJ1-1	few	.	15	CASSSDIGGDTEAFF	TGTGCCAGCAGCTCGGACATAGGGGGAGACACTGAAGCTTTCTTT
TRBV20-1	TRBJ2-7	few	.	13	CSAKTGGSYEQYF	TGCAGTGCTAAGACCGGCGGATCCTACGAGCAGTACTTC
TRBV6-2/TRBV6-3	TRBJ1-1	many	.	14	CASSALWHWPEAFF	TGTGCCAGCTCGGCGTTATGGCACTGGCCTGAAGCTTTCTTT
TRBV5-4	TRBJ2-1	many	TRBD2	17	CASTPRGGALSYNEQFF	TGTGCCAGCACCCCTCGGGGGGGAGCACTCTCCTACAATGAGCAGTTCTTC
TRBV6-5	TRBJ2-7	.	TRBD1	17	CASSLMVISGQAYEQYF	TGTGCCAGCAGCCTGATGGTCATTTCGGGACAGGCGTACGAGCAGTACTTC
TRBV6-2/TRBV6-3	TRBJ1-1	many	.	13	CASRPQGITEAFF	TGTGCCAGCAGGCCACAGGGAATCACTGAAGCTTTCTTT
TRBV12-3/TRBV12-4	TRBJ2-1	few	.	13	CASSLGAGHEQFF	TGTGCCAGCAGCCTAGGGGCAGGGCATGAGCAGTTCTTC
TRBV7-6	TRBJ2-5	.	.	16	CASSPLPREYQETQYF	TGTGCCAGCAGCCCTCTCCCCAGGGAGTACCAAGAGACCCAGTACTTC
TRBV27	TRBJ2-1	many	.	15	CASSRWGGRDNEQFF	TGTGCCAGCAGTCGGTGGGGGGGGCGAGACAATGAGCAGTTCTTC
TRBV7-9	TRBJ2-2	many	TRBD1	16	CASSGQGQANTGELFF	TGTGCCAGCAGCGGACAGGGACAGGCGAACACCGGGGAGCTGTTTTTT
TRBV9	TRBJ1-2	.	.	16	CASSPSGGLRVYGYTF	TGTGCCAGCAGCCCCAGTGGGGGGCTACGAGTCTATGGCTACACCTTC
TRBV5-1	TRBJ1-2	few	.	16	CASRMIKEDSLYGYTF	TGCGCCAGCCGGATGATAAAAGAGGACAGTCTCTATGGCTACACCTTC
TRBV20-1	TRBJ1-6	many	.	16	CSARDAGNSYNSPLHF	TGCAGTGCTAGAGATGCAGGGAACTCCTATAATTCACCCCTCCACTTT
TRBV12-3/TRBV12-4	TRBJ1-1	few	.	16	CASSPRGWRLNTEAFF	TGTGCCAGCAGCCCTCGGGGTTGGAGGCTGAACACTGAAGCTTTCTTT
TRBV20-1	TRBJ2-3	many	.	11	CSATFRGTQYF	TGCAGTGCTACTTTTCGGGGTACGCAGTATTTT
TRBV28	TRBJ1-1	many	TRBD1	14	CASISGTVNTEAFF	TGTGCCAGCATATCCGGGACAGTTAACACTGAAGCTTTCTTT
TRBV7-2	TRBJ2-1	.	.	13	CASTPDRDNEQFF	TGTGCCAGCACTCCCGACAGAGACAATGAGCAGTTCTTC
TRBV29-1	TRBJ1-2	few	.	12	CSVRDTYYGYTF	TGCAGCGTTCGCGACACTTACTATGGCTACACCTTC
TRBV11-2	TRBJ2-7	few	.	13	CASSSSGPREQYF	TGTGCCAGCAGCTCGAGTGGACCAAGGGAGCAGTACTTC
TRBV9	TRBJ2-7	.	.	14	CASSVAPEPYEQYF	TGTGCCAGCAGCGTAGCTCCAGAGCCTTACGAGCAGTACTTC
TRBV19	TRBJ2-2	.	.	14	CASSISANTGELFF	TGTGCCAGTAGTATTTCGGCGAACACCGGGGAGCTGTTTTTT
TRBV7-2	TRBJ2-1	.	.	15	CASSLLGGPYNEQFF	TGTGCCAGCAGCTTACTCGGCGGGCCATACAATGAGCAGTTCTTC
TRBV6-5	TRBJ2-7	.	.	11	CASSGPHEQYF	TGTGCCAGCAGTGGCCCTCACGAGCAGTACTTC
TRBV7-2	TRBJ2-7	many	TRBD2	14	CASSWTSGVYEQYF	TGTGCCAGCAGCTGGACTAGCGGTGTCTACGAGCAGTACTTC
TRBV25-1	TRBJ2-1	.	.	12	CASSEFHGEQFF	TGTGCCAGCAGTGAATTTCACGGGGAGCAGTTCTTC
TRBV7-6	TRBJ2-3	.	TRBD2	18	CASSLKGWASGSIDTQYF	TGTGCCAGCAGCTTAAAAGGGTGGGCTAGCGGGAGCATAGATACGCAGTATTTT
TRBV7-2	TRBJ1-4	many	TRBD1	15	CASALQGQGGEKLFF	TGTGCCAGCGCCTTGCAAGGACAGGGGGGCGAAAAACTGTTTTTT
TRBV20-1	TRBJ2-5	.	.	13	CSARPINGKTQYF	TGCAGTGCTAGACCTATTAATGGAAAGACCCAGTACTTC
TRBV7-9	TRBJ2-7	many	TRBD1	17	CASSRRLGQGTIHEQYF	TGTGCCAGCAGCCGTCGTCTGGGACAGGGGACAATCCACGAGCAGTACTTC
TRBV9	TRBJ2-2	few	TRBD1	16	CASSVQGARNTGELFF	TGTGCCAGCAGCGTACAGGGGGCCCGGAATACCGGGGAGCTGTTTTTT
TRBV5-4	TRBJ2-3	many	TRBD2	16	CASSLRLAGVADTQYF	TGTGCCAGCAGCTTACGACTAGCGGGAGTCGCAGATACGCAGTATTTT
TRBV28	TRBJ2-7	.	.	12	CASSRSAYEQYF	TGTGCCAGCAGTAGGAGTGCCTACGAGCAGTACTTC
TRBV20-1	TRBJ2-1	many	.	13	CSAPGDGGNEQFF	TGCAGTGCCCCAGGGGACGGAGGCAATGAGCAGTTCTTC
TRBV15	TRBJ2-2	many	.	13	CATSSGDTGELFF	TGTGCCACCAGCAGCGGGGACACCGGGGAGCTGTTTTTT
TRBV5-1	TRBJ2-7	.	TRBD1	14	CASSPGQGPHEQYF	TGCGCCAGCAGCCCTGGACAGGGGCCCCACGAGCAGTACTTC